This entry features one T cell receptor beta chain sequence. Its antigen is as yet unknown. CDR3 size: 16 residues. CDR1 and CDR2 from the germline V gene are SGHVS and FQNEAQ. UMI-labeled TRB cDNA libraries were prepared by 5' RACE. TCRdb reprocessed the 5' RACE reads, with one entry per CDR3 protein and no DNA. In total, the table holds approximately 74,000 distinct CDR3 sequences. The data originate from a study of CXCR3-negative and CXCR3-positive naive CD8 T cells. General study points: TRB CDR3 hydrophobicity was greater in CXCR3-positive naive cells than in CXCR3-negative naive cells. Much lower diversity was found in memory CD8+ cells, while both naive subsets had comparably high diversity.

The chain joins TRBV7-8 to TRBJ2-1; the TCRdb D gene call, TRBD2, has no DNA to confirm it. This clonotype was sampled from a human donor in good health. Some clones in this sample may be carry-over from other donors' samples. Material for sequencing was naive CXCR3- CD8+ T cells from blood. Subset of the sample: CD45RO-CCR7+CD27+CD95- naive CD8+ T cells lacking CXCR3 (TNR3-). The chain's CDR3 is CASSLLSSGGANEQFF.